The 5 T cell receptor beta chains in this list originate from one sample, sequenced in a study of T cell changes during pregnancy in multiple sclerosis. The table came from immunoSEQ multiplex PCR; TCRdb's copy has only in-frame clones and leaves some out. The sample shows 90,000 to 130,000 clones, roughly nine tenths of them seen only once. The specimen comprised peripheral blood, sampled in the third trimester of pregnancy. The receptors were gathered from a female donor with multiple sclerosis, enrolled in a pregnancy study.

The CDR3 sequence is CAWSTQGTGNQPQHF. Here the CDR3 DNA reads TGTGCCTGGAGTACTCAGGGCACCGGCAATCAGCCCCAGCATTTT. This chain connects TRBV30 to TRBJ1-5; D may be TRBD1 (5 bases). The CDR3 spans 15 residues. The ends were cut back, 2 bases at V and 2 bases at J, with 13 bases in the middle. The germline gives CDR1 GTSNPN, CDR2 SVGIG (reference sequence). The variable domain in full, with the rest retrieved from reference TRBV30 and TRBJ1-5, is SQTIHQWPATLVQPVGSPLSLECTVEGTSNPNLYWYRQAAGRGLQLLFYSVGIGQISSEVPQNLSASRPQDRQFILSSKKLLLSDSGFYLCAWSTQGTGNQPQHFGDGTRLSIL.

The chain has TRBV19 and TRBJ2-7, with D possibly matching TRBD1 (6 bases). This CDR3 contains 14 residues. From germline, CDR1 is LNHDA and CDR2 SQIVND (reference sequence). V was shortened by 4 bases and J by 0 bases, with 10 bases between the two germline ends. CDR3 sequence (DNA): TGTGCCAGTAGTACGGGACACAGCTCCTACGAGCAGTACTTC. Translated: CASSTGHSSYEQYF. The full variable domain, in which reference TRBV19 and TRBJ2-7 provide the parts outside the CDR3, is DGGITQSPKYLFRKEGQNVTLSCEQNLNHDAMYWYRQDPGQGLRLIYYSQIVNDFQKGDIAEGYSVSREKKESFPLTVTSAQKNPTAFYLCASSTGHSSYEQYFGPGTRLTVT.

The chain links TRBV5-4 to TRBJ2-5, with a weak D call TRBD2 (7 bases). Trimming removed 4 bases at V and 0 bases at J, with 13 bases between. Per germline, CDR1 SGHNT and CDR2 YYREEE (reference sequence). The CDR3 is made up of 15 amino acids. The CDR3 DNA reads TGTGCCAGCAGCCCGAAGGGGGGGTACCAAGAGACCCAGTACTTC. Its protein product is CASSPKGGYQETQYF.

The gene calls are TRBV6-5 and TRBJ2-7, with 8 bases fitting TRBD2. Germline assignment: CDR1 MNHEY and CDR2 SVGAGI. The junction had 12 bases not matched to a gene; V was cut back by 6 bases and J by 5 bases. The CDR3 has 15 amino acids. In nucleotides, the CDR3 is TGTGCCAGCAGACCCCTGAGCGGGAGTACCCACGAGCAGTACTTC. Protein: CASRPLSGSTHEQYF.

This sequence joins TRBV5-1 and TRBJ1-3, with D possibly TRBD1 on 6 matching bases. Germline CDR1 SGHRS, CDR2 YFSETQ. The V end was cut by 4 bases, the J end by 2 bases, with 16 bases between. This CDR3 has 16 residues. CDR3 DNA sequence: TGCGCCAGCAGCCTCTTTGCCGGGACAACTGGAAACACCATATATTTT. Its protein product is CASSLFAGTTGNTIYF.